These T cell receptor beta chains were read from a single sample in a study of T cells in Graves' hyperthyroidism and ophthalmopathy. One entry per CDR3 protein results from TCRdb running MiXCR on the multiplex PCR reads. The data contain hundreds of thousands of distinct CDR3 sequences, about 20% of them singletons. Sequenced sample: blood. The receptors shown here come from a man aged 30-40 years with Graves' ophthalmopathy. Each CDR3 is given with its conserved first and last residue. D genes are given only for firm matches. Some rows have no size entry. The others give once, few or many, or a class for an expanded clone.

d_call: NA; j_call: TRBJ1-2; v_call: TRBV13; clone_size: NA; cdr3_aa: CASSQDWTVGYTF; cdr3_nt: TGTGCCAGCAGCCAAGATTGGACAGTTGGCTACACCTTC
d_call: TRBD2; j_call: TRBJ2-1; v_call: TRBV24-1; clone_size: few; cdr3_aa: CATKAGLAGSNEQFF; cdr3_nt: TGTGCCACCAAAGCCGGGCTAGCGGGATCCAATGAGCAGTTCTTC
d_call: TRBD2; j_call: TRBJ2-5; v_call: TRBV7-9; clone_size: many; cdr3_aa: CASSLGRTSGQQETQYF; cdr3_nt: TGTGCCAGCAGCTTAGGCAGGACTAGCGGCCAACAAGAGACCCAGTACTTC
d_call: NA; j_call: TRBJ2-5; v_call: TRBV7-9; clone_size: NA; cdr3_aa: CASSLHLYSGQETQYF; cdr3_nt: TGTGCCAGCAGCTTACATCTGTACTCCGGTCAAGAGACCCAGTACTTC
d_call: NA; j_call: TRBJ2-3; v_call: TRBV11-2; clone_size: NA; cdr3_aa: CASSLVPGSTDTQYF; cdr3_nt: TGTGCCAGCAGCTTAGTCCCAGGGAGCACAGATACGCAGTATTTT
d_call: TRBD2; j_call: TRBJ2-7; v_call: TRBV3-1; clone_size: few; cdr3_aa: CASSLGTSGKRSYEQYF; cdr3_nt: TGTGCCAGCAGCTTGGGGACTAGCGGGAAACGCTCCTACGAGCAGTACTTC
d_call: NA; j_call: TRBJ2-3; v_call: TRBV6-1; clone_size: NA; cdr3_aa: CASSEGTAGRDTQYF; cdr3_nt: TGTGCCAGCAGTGAAGGGACAGCTGGTAGAGATACGCAGTATTTT
d_call: NA; j_call: TRBJ1-2; v_call: TRBV5-6; clone_size: NA; cdr3_aa: CASSSNLDAYGYTF; cdr3_nt: TGTGCCAGCAGCTCCAATCTGGACGCCTATGGCTACACCTTC
d_call: TRBD1; j_call: TRBJ2-7; v_call: TRBV6-1; clone_size: NA; cdr3_aa: CACGTGRYEQYF; cdr3_nt: TGTGCCTGCGGGACAGGGCGTTACGAGCAGTACTTC
d_call: NA; j_call: TRBJ2-7; v_call: TRBV6-1; clone_size: many; cdr3_aa: CASRAFRGYEQYF; cdr3_nt: TGTGCCAGCAGAGCGTTTCGGGGTTACGAGCAGTACTTC
d_call: NA; j_call: TRBJ2-3; v_call: TRBV12-5; clone_size: few; cdr3_aa: CASGLDSHTQYF; cdr3_nt: TGTGCTAGTGGCCTGGACAGCCATACGCAGTATTTT
d_call: NA; j_call: TRBJ2-1; v_call: TRBV6-5; clone_size: NA; cdr3_aa: CASSYWRASSYNGQFF; cdr3_nt: TGTGCCAGCAGTTACTGGCGGGCAAGCTCCTACAATGGGCAGTTCTTC
d_call: NA; j_call: TRBJ2-1; v_call: TRBV27; clone_size: few; cdr3_aa: CASTPGGEYNEQFF; cdr3_nt: TGTGCCAGCACCCCGGGCGGGGAATACAATGAGCAGTTCTTC
d_call: TRBD1; j_call: TRBJ2-3; v_call: TRBV30; clone_size: NA; cdr3_aa: CAWSGDRGIDTQYF; cdr3_nt: TGTGCCTGGTCCGGGGACAGGGGGATAGATACGCAGTATTTT
d_call: TRBD2; j_call: TRBJ2-1; v_call: TRBV20-1; clone_size: once; cdr3_aa: CSALIHGVLAGGPNEQFF; cdr3_nt: TGCAGTGCTTTGATCCACGGAGTTCTAGCGGGAGGTCCCAATGAGCAGTTCTTC
d_call: TRBD2; j_call: TRBJ2-7; v_call: TRBV2; clone_size: few; cdr3_aa: CASSSFLAGDNHEQYF; cdr3_nt: TGTGCCAGCAGCTCATTTCTAGCGGGAGATAACCACGAGCAGTACTTC
d_call: TRBD1; j_call: TRBJ2-4; v_call: TRBV3-1; clone_size: NA; cdr3_aa: CASSLQGYLTKNIQYF; cdr3_nt: TGTGCCAGCAGCTTACAGGGGTACCTTACCAAAAACATTCAGTACTTC
d_call: NA; j_call: TRBJ2-5; v_call: TRBV4-1; clone_size: few; cdr3_aa: CASSQEPRQETQYF; cdr3_nt: TGCGCCAGCAGCCAAGAACCCAGGCAAGAGACCCAGTACTTC
d_call: TRBD2; j_call: TRBJ2-2; v_call: TRBV11-2; clone_size: many; cdr3_aa: CASSTFVPGGLAGGNTGELFF; cdr3_nt: TGTGCCAGCAGTACATTCGTCCCCGGAGGACTAGCGGGAGGGAACACCGGGGAGCTGTTTTTT
d_call: NA; j_call: TRBJ2-5; v_call: TRBV5-6; clone_size: once; cdr3_aa: CASSFYGRPLGRHQETQYF; cdr3_nt: TGTGCCAGCAGCTTCTACGGTAGGCCCCTCGGCCGGCACCAAGAGACCCAGTACTTC
d_call: NA; j_call: TRBJ2-2; v_call: TRBV7-3; clone_size: many; cdr3_aa: CASSFSGNTGELFF; cdr3_nt: TGTGCCAGCAGCTTTAGCGGGAACACCGGGGAGCTGTTTTTT
d_call: NA; j_call: TRBJ2-1; v_call: TRBV5-1; clone_size: many; cdr3_aa: CASSFTSSYNEQFF; cdr3_nt: TGCGCCAGCAGCTTTACCAGCTCCTACAATGAGCAGTTCTTC
d_call: TRBD1; j_call: TRBJ2-2; v_call: TRBV11-2; clone_size: many; cdr3_aa: CASSLVKVDRVTLANTGELFF; cdr3_nt: TGTGCCAGCAGCTTAGTCAAAGTCGACAGGGTGACATTGGCGAACACCGGGGAGCTGTTTTTT
d_call: TRBD1; j_call: TRBJ1-1; v_call: TRBV30; clone_size: many; cdr3_aa: CAWSPPDRENTEAFF; cdr3_nt: TGTGCCTGGAGCCCCCCGGACAGGGAGAACACTGAAGCTTTCTTT
d_call: TRBD2; j_call: TRBJ2-1; v_call: TRBV10-3; clone_size: NA; cdr3_aa: CAIRGTSGPSYNEQFF; cdr3_nt: TGTGCCATCCGGGGGACTAGCGGGCCTTCCTACAATGAGCAGTTCTTC
d_call: NA; j_call: TRBJ2-3; v_call: TRBV7-6; clone_size: NA; cdr3_aa: CASSLQGWSTDTQYF; cdr3_nt: TGTGCCAGCAGCTTACAGGGATGGAGCACAGATACGCAGTATTTT
d_call: NA; j_call: TRBJ1-5; v_call: TRBV18; clone_size: NA; cdr3_aa: CASSPNQNQPQHF; cdr3_nt: TGTGCCAGCTCACCGAATCAAAATCAGCCCCAGCATTTT
d_call: NA; j_call: TRBJ1-5; v_call: TRBV24-1; clone_size: NA; cdr3_aa: CATSDLAGTQHF; cdr3_nt: TGTGCCACCAGTGATTTGGCAGGGACCCAGCATTTT
d_call: NA; j_call: TRBJ2-7; v_call: TRBV7-9; clone_size: NA; cdr3_aa: CASSSPGTGGTSGETGYEQYF; cdr3_nt: TGTGCCAGCAGCTCTCCCGGGACAGGGGGGACTAGCGGTGAGACGGGCTACGAGCAGTACTTC
d_call: NA; j_call: TRBJ1-5; v_call: TRBV5-1; clone_size: few; cdr3_aa: CASSPGTGAPNQPQHF; cdr3_nt: TGTGCCAGCAGCCCGGGCACGGGAGCTCCGAATCAGCCCCAGCATTTT
d_call: NA; j_call: TRBJ2-3; v_call: TRBV4-3; clone_size: NA; cdr3_aa: CASSQDRMQRTDTQYF; cdr3_nt: TGCGCCAGCAGCCAAGACAGGATGCAGCGCACAGATACGCAGTATTTT
d_call: TRBD1; j_call: TRBJ2-1; v_call: TRBV2; clone_size: many; cdr3_aa: CASSQRDRGVYEQFF; cdr3_nt: TGTGCCAGCAGTCAACGGGACAGGGGTGTATATGAGCAGTTCTTC
d_call: TRBD1; j_call: TRBJ2-7; v_call: TRBV28; clone_size: many; cdr3_aa: CASSLGQDIYEQYF; cdr3_nt: TGTGCCAGCAGCCTTGGACAGGACATCTACGAGCAGTACTTC
d_call: NA; j_call: TRBJ1-1; v_call: TRBV30; clone_size: many; cdr3_aa: CAWSVPGKIENTEAFF; cdr3_nt: TGTGCCTGGAGTGTACCGGGGAAGATTGAGAACACTGAAGCTTTCTTT
d_call: TRBD2; j_call: TRBJ2-7; v_call: TRBV11-2; clone_size: many; cdr3_aa: CASSLLAGGSGEQYF; cdr3_nt: TGTGCCAGCAGCTTACTGGCGGGAGGTAGTGGCGAGCAGTACTTC
d_call: NA; j_call: TRBJ1-2; v_call: TRBV19; clone_size: NA; cdr3_aa: CASWSRSDYGYTF; cdr3_nt: TGTGCCAGTTGGAGCAGGAGCGACTATGGCTACACCTTC
d_call: NA; j_call: TRBJ2-7; v_call: TRBV20-1; clone_size: NA; cdr3_aa: CSAPLPASGHEQYF; cdr3_nt: TGCAGTGCTCCCTTACCGGCCTCCGGGCACGAGCAGTACTTC
d_call: NA; j_call: TRBJ2-2; v_call: TRBV12-3/TRBV12-4; clone_size: few; cdr3_aa: CASGQSGELFF; cdr3_nt: TGTGCCAGCGGTCAGTCCGGGGAGCTGTTTTTT
d_call: TRBD1; j_call: TRBJ1-2; v_call: TRBV20-1; clone_size: few; cdr3_aa: CSARDPQGAIGGYTF; cdr3_nt: TGCAGTGCTAGAGATCCACAGGGGGCGATTGGAGGCTACACCTTC
d_call: NA; j_call: TRBJ2-5; v_call: TRBV28; clone_size: NA; cdr3_aa: CASKGPWPQETQYF; cdr3_nt: TGTGCCAGTAAAGGGCCTTGGCCCCAAGAGACCCAGTACTTC
d_call: NA; j_call: TRBJ2-7; v_call: TRBV18; clone_size: few; cdr3_aa: CASSPTSPTDKEYEQYF; cdr3_nt: TGTGCCAGCTCACCCACCAGCCCCACCGACAAAGAGTACGAGCAGTACTTC
d_call: NA; j_call: TRBJ2-6; v_call: TRBV29-1; clone_size: few; cdr3_aa: CSAWVRTDTSGANVLTF; cdr3_nt: TGCAGCGCCTGGGTCAGGACGGATACCTCTGGGGCCAACGTCCTGACTTTC
d_call: NA; j_call: TRBJ1-3; v_call: TRBV10-3; clone_size: NA; cdr3_aa: CATALGAQTGNTIYF; cdr3_nt: TGTGCCACCGCACTTGGGGCCCAAACTGGAAACACCATATATTTT
d_call: NA; j_call: TRBJ1-5; v_call: TRBV18; clone_size: NA; cdr3_aa: CASSPAVNQPQHF; cdr3_nt: TGTGCCAGCTCACCCGCGGTCAATCAGCCCCAGCATTTT
d_call: NA; j_call: TRBJ2-7; v_call: TRBV3-1; clone_size: NA; cdr3_aa: CASSQVGGQTIYEQYF; cdr3_nt: TGTGCCAGCAGCCAAGTGGGGGGACAGACGATCTACGAGCAGTACTTC
d_call: NA; j_call: TRBJ2-1; v_call: TRBV12-3/TRBV12-4; clone_size: few; cdr3_aa: CASSSLGEQFF; cdr3_nt: TGTGCCAGCAGCTCTCTAGGGGAGCAGTTCTTC
d_call: TRBD1; j_call: TRBJ2-5; v_call: TRBV3-1; clone_size: few; cdr3_aa: CASSQGQGWETQYF; cdr3_nt: TGTGCCAGCAGCCAAGGACAGGGATGGGAGACCCAGTACTTC
d_call: NA; j_call: TRBJ1-1; v_call: TRBV28; clone_size: many; cdr3_aa: CASSPPGALLPSAEAFF; cdr3_nt: TGTGCCAGCAGTCCGCCGGGGGCATTGTTGCCCTCGGCTGAAGCTTTCTTT
d_call: NA; j_call: TRBJ1-1; v_call: TRBV30; clone_size: NA; cdr3_aa: CAWGGDGMNTEAFF; cdr3_nt: TGTGCCTGGGGGGGGGACGGTATGAACACTGAAGCTTTCTTT